This section outlines one T cell receptor (beta chain) sequence together with its context. This sample was included in a study of blood T cell repertoires in COVID-19. About the research overall: PBMCs, B-cell-depleted T cells, or T cells were the source of the cDNA or gDNA that made up the material.

Those enrolled in Seattle joined during active infection and were followed longitudinally afterward. Source study methods: Reference gene primers were amplified, and this amplification served to estimate nucleated cell counts. The protocol was immunoSEQ multiplex PCR, while the TCRdb copy is restricted to in-frame clones and leaves out a portion. The V and J calls and clone size were taken over from that table, and D and trimming were inferred from the DNA. The data contain 250,000 to 300,000 clones, roughly nine tenths of them singletons. Unmatched junction bases numbered 11, after V lost 7 bases and J lost 4 bases. The CDR3 consists of 15 residues. CDR1 and CDR2 from the germline V gene are MGHRA and YSYEKL.

This rearrangement joins TRBV4-1 to TRBJ1-1; TRBD1 aligns across 8 bases. Sequences were obtained from peripheral blood. This TCR was recovered from a woman aged 25-40 years with COVID-19, enrolled during active disease. The CDR3 nucleotides read TGCGCCAGCACCCCTACCCAGGGGGCGGGCACTGAAGCTTTCTTT. This sequence encodes CASTPTQGAGTEAFF.